A selection of T cell receptor beta chains follows, all from one sample in a study of CD8 T cells in ankylosing spondylitis. TCRdb reprocessed the 5' RACE reads with MiXCR, giving one entry per CDR3 protein. The data show under 85,000 distinct CDR3 sequences, less than 6% seen once. The specimen sequenced was blood, either unsorted or a sorted T cell fraction (not recorded which). The receptor source for this set is a male donor with ankylosing spondylitis or in good health (not recorded which). Both conserved end residues are part of each CDR3. Each record gives: D gene, V gene, J gene, clone size, CDR3 DNA, CDR3 protein. A D gene is named only where the DNA matches it firmly. Rows give clone size only sometimes, using once, few, many, or a class for an expanded clone.

NA	TRBV4-3	TRBJ2-7	many	TGCGCCAGCAGCCAAGATGACGTACCCCACGAGCAGTACTTC	CASSQDDVPHEQYF
NA	TRBV20-1	TRBJ2-7	many	TGCAGTGCCCCCACCCCCGGTTACGAGCAGTACTTC	CSAPTPGYEQYF
NA	TRBV2	TRBJ2-1	many	TGTGCCAGCAGTGAAGCCCGGAACCTGGGGCTCAATGAGCAGTTCTTC	CASSEARNLGLNEQFF
NA	TRBV23-1	TRBJ2-2	few	TGCGCCAGCACGGAGGACACCGGGGAGCTGTTTTTT	CASTEDTGELFF
TRBD1	TRBV6-1	TRBJ2-2	many	TGTGCCGTCCAGGGGGTGGGGGAGCTGTTTTTT	CAVQGVGELFF
TRBD1	TRBV7-6	TRBJ2-2	many	TGTGCCAGCAGCAGCGAGACAGGGGGCCCGAACACCGGGGAGCTGTTTTTT	CASSSETGGPNTGELFF
NA	TRBV5-1	TRBJ2-5	many	TGCGCCAGCAGCCAAGACGGGGCCCGAGAGACCCAGTACTTC	CASSQDGARETQYF
NA	TRBV29-1	TRBJ2-1	many	TGCAGCGGTGGTGGTGGCCCGCAAGAGCAGTTCTTC	CSGGGGPQEQFF
NA	TRBV7-9	TRBJ2-2	few	TGTGCCAGCAGCACGGGCCGCGCGAACACCGGGGAGCTGTTTTTT	CASSTGRANTGELFF
NA	TRBV4-2	TRBJ1-4	many	TGTGCCAGCAGCCAAGAACACACAACTAATGAAAAACTGTTTTTT	CASSQEHTTNEKLFF
TRBD1	TRBV4-3	TRBJ2-3	many	TGCGCCAGCAGCCAAGTTCTCTCAGGGGGCAGTGTGGCAGATACGCAGTATTTT	CASSQVLSGGSVADTQYF
TRBD1	TRBV14	TRBJ1-2	NA	TGTGCCAGCAGCCCCGGACAGGGGGGCTATGGCTACACCTTC	CASSPGQGGYGYTF
NA	TRBV6-1	TRBJ2-2	many	TGTGCCAGCAGTGAACTAGGCGGCGGGAACACCGGGGAGCTGTTTTTT	CASSELGGGNTGELFF
NA	TRBV12-3/TRBV12-4	TRBJ2-5	many	TGTGCCAGCAGTTTGGTGGGTACGGAGACCCAGTACTTC	CASSLVGTETQYF
TRBD2	TRBV20-1	TRBJ2-1	NA	TGCAGTGCTAGCCCACTGGGACTAGCGGGGGGGCCTAGTGAGCAGTTCTTC	CSASPLGLAGGPSEQFF
NA	TRBV28	TRBJ1-2	many	TGTGCCAGCAGTTCGGGGCAGGGAAAAAACTATGGCTACACCTTC	CASSSGQGKNYGYTF
NA	TRBV6-2/TRBV6-3	TRBJ2-3	many	TGTGCCAGCAGGAGGGATACGCAGTATTTT	CASRRDTQYF
NA	TRBV4-3	TRBJ1-1	many	TGCGCCAGCAGCCAGGAGCGGTGGAACACTGAAGCTTTCTTT	CASSQERWNTEAFF
TRBD2	TRBV24-1	TRBJ2-1	many	TGTGCCACCAGTGATTCTACTAGCGGGGCCTACAATGAGCAGTTCTTC	CATSDSTSGAYNEQFF
NA	TRBV29-1	TRBJ2-2	many	TGCAGGTGCGATCGGGGGAACACCGGGGAGCTGTTTTTT	CRCDRGNTGELFF
NA	TRBV5-1	TRBJ2-5	many	TGCGCCAGCCGGCCATCTGTCCAAGAGACCCAGTACTTC	CASRPSVQETQYF
NA	TRBV5-4	TRBJ2-1	NA	TGTGCCAGCAGCGAAGCCTACAATGAGCAGTTCTTC	CASSEAYNEQFF
NA	TRBV27	TRBJ2-7	many	TGTGCCAGCAGTTTATTGGGCAGCCGTAGCTCCTACGAGCAGTACTTC	CASSLLGSRSSYEQYF
TRBD1	TRBV6-1	TRBJ2-3	many	TGTGCCAGCAGCCAAGACAGGGTTCGGACAGATACGCAGTATTTT	CASSQDRVRTDTQYF
NA	TRBV10-3	TRBJ2-3	many	TGTGCCATCAGTGAGTCGGAACAGGGGGGGACAGATACGCAGTATTTT	CAISESEQGGTDTQYF